This TCR beta chain was found in a study of cytomegalovirus exposure and HLA in healthy donors. Primers for the PCR totalled 60 Vbeta and 13 Jbeta. Produced via immunoSEQ multiplex PCR; TCRdb's table is partial and in-frame only. The table records about 200,000 clones, roughly 78% of them present only once. The V end was cut by 0 bases, the J end by 4 bases, with 15 bases between. This CDR3 is 16 amino acids long. CDR1 is MNHEY and CDR2 is SVGAGI in the germline V gene. Overall study results and limits: With later analysis, a missense DCLRE1C variant became linked to TCR beta V- and J-gene trimming.

Worth noting for this clone: No antigen is known for it.

This clonotype originated in a young woman in good health and CMV-seropositive. This rearrangement joins TRBV6-5 to TRBJ2-5, with D maybe TRBD2 (5 bases). Sequencing was performed on PBMCs. CDR3 residues: CASSYSLALLGETQYF. The CDR3 nucleotides read TGTGCCAGCAGTTACTCCCTAGCTCTTCTGGGAGAGACCCAGTACTTC.